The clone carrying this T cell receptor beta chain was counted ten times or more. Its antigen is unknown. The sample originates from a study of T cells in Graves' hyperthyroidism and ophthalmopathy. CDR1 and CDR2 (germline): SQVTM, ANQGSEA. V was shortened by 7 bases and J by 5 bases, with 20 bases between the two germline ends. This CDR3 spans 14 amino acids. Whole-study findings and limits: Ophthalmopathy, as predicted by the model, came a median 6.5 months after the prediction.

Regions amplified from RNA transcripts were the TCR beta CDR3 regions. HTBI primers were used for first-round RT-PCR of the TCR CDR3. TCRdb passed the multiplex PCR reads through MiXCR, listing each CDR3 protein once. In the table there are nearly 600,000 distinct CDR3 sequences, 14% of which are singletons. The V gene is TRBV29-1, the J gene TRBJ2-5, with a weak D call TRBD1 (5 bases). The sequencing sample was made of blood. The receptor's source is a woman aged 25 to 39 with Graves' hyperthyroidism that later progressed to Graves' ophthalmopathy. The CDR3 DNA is TGCAGCGCTATCTACGTGGGGCTGCAGGAGACCCAGTACTTC. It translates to CSAIYVGLQETQYF.